This T cell receptor (beta chain) stems from a study of identical twins. In germline, CDR1 is MDHEN, CDR2 SYDVKM. V shed 10 bases, J shed 8 bases, and the junction held 16 bases outside the gene matches. CDR3 length: 15 residues. Notes on the study in general: Those out-of-frame alpha sequences shared by twins showed an excess of low generation probability. While abundant cord blood beta clonotypes carried fewer insertions, memory repertoires showed no such pattern. Excess sharing by twins proved weaker in beta out-of-frame sequences.

In regard to this clonotype: Its antigen remains unknown.

TCRdb itself ran the 5' RACE reads through MiXCR, one entry per CDR3 protein. The data hold roughly 570,000 distinct CDR3 sequences, with just under 10% observed a single time. The same sample was also used in a study of yellow fever vaccine responses in identical twins. From that paper: The T cell response to vaccination in identical twins was reportedly partly convergent and partly personalized.

The specimen sequenced was PBMCs. The TCR sequence derives from a woman aged 18-30 years in good health. V usage is TRBV28 and J usage is TRBJ2-1, with TRBD1 matching over 8 bases. CDR3 bases: TGTGCCACCTCAGGGGGCGGTACGGGAACCGATGAGCAGTTCTTC. This encodes CATSGGGTGTDEQFF.